This TCR beta chain was recovered during a study of cytomegalovirus exposure and HLA in healthy donors. Primers for the PCR totalled 60 Vbeta and 13 Jbeta. Original data processing: A later analysis tallied 87 million or so unique TCR beta chains, 9 million to 12 million of them shared. The protocol was immunoSEQ multiplex PCR, while the TCRdb copy is restricted to in-frame clones and leaves out a portion. That table is the source of V, J and clone size, and D and trimming were worked out from the DNA. The data show 90,000 to 150,000 clones, about 60% seen once. The clonotype originates from a man aged 40-49 years in good health and CMV-seropositive. Sequencing was performed on PBMCs.

In nucleotides, the CDR3 is TGTGCCATCAGTGAGTCCCGGGCTAGCGGGGGCCGGGGCAATGAGCAGTTCTTC. It specifies CAISESRASGGRGNEQFF. The chain has TRBV10-3 and TRBJ2-1; 10 positions agree with TRBD2. V was pared by 0 bases and J by 6 bases, with 11 bases of the junction left unmatched. Germline V gene sequence: CDR1 ENHRY, CDR2 SYGVKD. This CDR3 contains 18 residues.